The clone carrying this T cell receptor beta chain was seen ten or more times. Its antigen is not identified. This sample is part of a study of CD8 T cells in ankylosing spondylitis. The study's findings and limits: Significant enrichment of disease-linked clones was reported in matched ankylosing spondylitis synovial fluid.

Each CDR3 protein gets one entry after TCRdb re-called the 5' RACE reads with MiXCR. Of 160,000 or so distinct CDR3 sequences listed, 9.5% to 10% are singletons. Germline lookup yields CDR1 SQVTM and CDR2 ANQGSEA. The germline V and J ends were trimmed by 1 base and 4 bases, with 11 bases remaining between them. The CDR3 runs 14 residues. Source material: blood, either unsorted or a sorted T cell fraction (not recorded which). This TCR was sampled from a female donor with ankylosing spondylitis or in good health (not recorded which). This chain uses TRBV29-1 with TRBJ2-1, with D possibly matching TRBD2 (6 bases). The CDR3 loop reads CSVEGGRTYNEQFF. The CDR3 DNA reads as TGCAGCGTTGAAGGAGGGAGGACGTACAATGAGCAGTTCTTC.